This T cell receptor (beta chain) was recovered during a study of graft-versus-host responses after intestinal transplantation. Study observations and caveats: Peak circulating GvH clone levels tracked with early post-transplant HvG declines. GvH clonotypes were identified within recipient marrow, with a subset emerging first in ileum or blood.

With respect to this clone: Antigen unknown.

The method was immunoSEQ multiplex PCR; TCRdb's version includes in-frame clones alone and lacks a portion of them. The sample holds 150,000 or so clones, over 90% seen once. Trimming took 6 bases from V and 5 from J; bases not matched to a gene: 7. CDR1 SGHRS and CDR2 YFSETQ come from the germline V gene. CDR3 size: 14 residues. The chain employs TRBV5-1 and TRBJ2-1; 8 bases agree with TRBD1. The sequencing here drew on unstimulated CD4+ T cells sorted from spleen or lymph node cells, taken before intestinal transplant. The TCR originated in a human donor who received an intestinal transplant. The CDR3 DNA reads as TGCGCCAGCATTAAAGGACAGGGCCACAATGAGCAGTTCTTC. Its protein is CASIKGQGHNEQFF.